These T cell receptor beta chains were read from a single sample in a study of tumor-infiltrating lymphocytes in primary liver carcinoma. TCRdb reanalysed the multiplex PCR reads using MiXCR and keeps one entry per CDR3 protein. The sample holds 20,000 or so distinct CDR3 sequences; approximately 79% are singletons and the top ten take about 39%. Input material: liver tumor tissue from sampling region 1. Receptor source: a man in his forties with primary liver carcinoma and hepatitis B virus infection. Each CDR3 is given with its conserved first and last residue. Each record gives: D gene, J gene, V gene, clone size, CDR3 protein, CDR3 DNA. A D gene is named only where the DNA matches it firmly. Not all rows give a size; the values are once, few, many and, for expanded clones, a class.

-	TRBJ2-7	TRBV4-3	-	CASSQDREISYEHYF	TGCGCCAGCAGCCAAGATCGGGAGATTTCCTACGAGCACTACTTC
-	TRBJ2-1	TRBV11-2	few	CANSLELLTRMNEQFF	TGTGCCAACAGCTTAGAGCTCCTAACGAGAATGAATGAGCAGTTCTTC
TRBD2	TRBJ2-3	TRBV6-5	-	CVIHEQDGRKETDMQYF	TGTGTCATCCACGAACAGGACGGGAGGAAGGAGACAGATATGCAGTATTTT
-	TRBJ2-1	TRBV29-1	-	CNVAPDYYNEQFF	TGCAACGTCGCGCCTGACTATTATAATGAGCAGTTCTTC
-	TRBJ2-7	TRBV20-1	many	CSASKYEQYF	TGCAGTGCTAGCAAATACGAGCAGTACTTC
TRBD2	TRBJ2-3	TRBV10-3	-	CAIRHSSGANTDTQYF	TGTGCCATCAGACACAGTAGCGGGGCTAACACAGATACACAGTATTTT
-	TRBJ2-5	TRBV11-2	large	CASSLARLALGKKETQYF	TGTGCCAGCAGCTTAGCGAGGCTAGCCCTGGGAAAAAAAGAGACCCAGTACTTC
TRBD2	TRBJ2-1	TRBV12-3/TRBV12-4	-	CASGFRGGPNVQFF	TGCGCCAGCGGTTTTCGGGGAGGGCCCAATGTGCAGTTCTTC
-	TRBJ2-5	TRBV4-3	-	CASSWRRAQEIQYF	TGCGCCAGCAGCTGGAGACGGGCACAAGAGATCCAGTACTTT
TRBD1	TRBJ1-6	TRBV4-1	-	CASSYHLQGAESPLHF	TGCGCCAGCAGCTACCATCTACAGGGGGCGGAATCACCCCTCCACTTT
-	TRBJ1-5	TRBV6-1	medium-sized	CASSEGESDQPQHF	TGTGCCAGCAGTGAGGGGGAGTCGGATCAGCCCCAGCATTTT
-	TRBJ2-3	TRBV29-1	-	CIVSGTGGFTDTRYF	TGCATCGTTTCCGGGACTGGCGGATTCACAGATACGCGGTATTTT
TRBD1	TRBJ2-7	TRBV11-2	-	CHSSLILVQGVWGEQYF	TGTCACAGCAGTTTAATTCTAGTTCAGGGGGTATGGGGCGAGCAGTACTTC
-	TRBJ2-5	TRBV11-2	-	CVSSLLEAQYF	TGTGTCAGCAGCTTATTGGAGGCCCAGTACTTC
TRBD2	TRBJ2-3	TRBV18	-	CVSSPGSGSRYTQYF	TGTGTCAGCTCACCAGGAAGCGGGAGCAGATATACGCAGTATTTT
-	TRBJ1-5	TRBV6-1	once	CTSSELCQPQHF	TGTACCAGCAGTGAATTGTGTCAGCCCCAGCATTTT
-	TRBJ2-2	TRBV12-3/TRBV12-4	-	CASSGHSTRELFF	TGTGCCAGCAGCGGCCACTCCACCAGGGAGCTGTTCTTT
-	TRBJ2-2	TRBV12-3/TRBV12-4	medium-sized	CASNMNTGELFF	TGTGCCAGCAATATGAACACCGGGGAGCTGTTTTTT
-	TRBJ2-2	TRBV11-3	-	CVSSFARLNTGGLFF	TGTGTCAGTAGCTTTGCGAGATTGAACACCGGGGGGCTGTTTTTT
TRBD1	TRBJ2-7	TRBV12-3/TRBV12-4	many	CASSLATGVNDEQYF	TGTGCCAGCAGTTTAGCTACAGGGGTTAACGACGAGCAGTACTTC
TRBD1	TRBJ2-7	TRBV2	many	CASSPDRAISYEQYF	TGTGCCAGCAGTCCCGACAGGGCAATCTCCTACGAGCAGTACTTC
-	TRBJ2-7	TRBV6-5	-	CTSSYKNSSSYEQYF	TGTACCAGCAGTTACAAGAACAGCAGCTCCTACGAGCAGTACTTC
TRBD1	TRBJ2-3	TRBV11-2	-	CASGARTGTQYF	TGTGCCAGCGGCGCCAGGACAGGTACGCAGTATTTT
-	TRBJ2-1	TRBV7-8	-	CASSPLGDSAASYNEQFF	TGTGCCAGCAGCCCGCTTGGAGACTCAGCGGCCTCCTACAATGAACAGTTCTTC
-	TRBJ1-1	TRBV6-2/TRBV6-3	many	CASSSTAHAGALF	TGTGCCAGCAGCTCGACGGCACACGCTGGAGCTCTCTTT
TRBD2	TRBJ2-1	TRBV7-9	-	CASSHSSGSSYIEQFF	TGTGCCAGCAGCCATTCTAGCGGGAGCTCCTACATTGAGCAGTTCTTC
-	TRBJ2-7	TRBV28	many	CASSLGGHVSYEQYF	TGTGCCAGCAGTTTGGGGGGGCATGTTTCCTACGAGCAGTACTTC
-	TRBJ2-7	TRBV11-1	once	CAGSSRGSISLYEQYF	TGTGCCGGCAGCTCAAGAGGCTCTATCAGCCTCTACGAGCAGTACTTT
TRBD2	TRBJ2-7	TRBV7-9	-	CASNSGGLSYEQYF	TGCGCCAGCAACTCGGGAGGCCTCTCCTACGAGCAGTACTTC
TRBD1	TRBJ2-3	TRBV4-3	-	CSSSLGQGYTDTQYF	TGCTCCAGCAGCCTAGGACAGGGGTACACAGATACGCAGTACTTT